The present T cell receptor (beta chain) was sequenced within a study of blood T cell repertoires in COVID-19. Study as a whole: From the United States, Italy and Spain came samples of acute and convalescent COVID-19. The analysed material was cDNA or gDNA that came from T cells, B-cell-depleted T cells, or PBMCs.

The V gene's germline CDR1 is SGHRS and CDR2 YFSETQ. V dropped 0 bases and J dropped 5 bases, with 11 bases sitting between them. CDR3 length equals 14 residues. Libraries were prepared by immunoSEQ multiplex PCR; TCRdb keeps only in-frame clonotypes and omits some of them. The data show over 200,000 clones, with approximately 88% seen just once and about 2.3% held by the top ten. The receptor was isolated from a woman in her forties with acute COVID-19. Sample: PBMCs or T cells enriched from blood (not recorded which). The rearrangement links TRBV5-1 to TRBJ2-5, with D possibly TRBD2 on 5 matching bases. CDR3 sequence (DNA): TGCGCCAGCAGCTTGGGTCCGGGGTTGGAGACCCAGTACTTC. Protein sequence: CASSLGPGLETQYF.